The 22 T cell receptor beta chains in this list originate from one sample, sequenced in a study of tumor-infiltrating lymphocytes in oesophageal squamous cell carcinoma. TCRdb re-analysed the PCR reads in MiXCR, keeping a single row per CDR3 protein. This sample has 20,000 to 25,000 distinct CDR3 sequences, with about a third found just once. Sequencing used esophageal tumor tissue. All receptors derive from a female donor with esophageal squamous cell carcinoma.

This clonotype was recorded a few times. The rearrangement links TRBV14 to TRBJ2-2, with 8 bases lining up with TRBD1. From germline, CDR1 is SGHDN and CDR2 FVKESK. The length of the CDR3 is 17 residues. The trim removed 5 bases at V and 4 bases at J, leaving 12 bases unmatched. The CDR3 loop reads CASSTRTGFEGTGELFF. The CDR3 nucleotides read TGTGCCAGCAGCACCCGGACAGGGTTCGAGGGCACCGGGGAGCTGTTTTTT.

The chain has TRBV18 and TRBJ2-5, with D maybe TRBD2 (5 bases). The CDR3 length is 14 residues. V was clipped by 0 bases and J by 5 bases, with 10 bases between them. CDR1 KGHSH and CDR2 LQKENI come from the germline V gene. CDR3 sequence reads: CASSPPSGMETQYF. The CDR3 region has the DNA TGTGCCAGCTCACCACCGTCCGGGATGGAGACCCAGTACTTC.

The chain recombines TRBV27 with TRBJ2-1; the D gene is possibly TRBD1 (5 bases). The assigned J gene may be wrong: the sequence end matches TRBJ2-5 better. The germline gives CDR1 MNHEY, CDR2 SMNVEV (reference sequence). The CDR3 is made up of 12 amino acids. CDR3 coding DNA: TGTGCCAGCAGTCTGGGGCGTGGGGCCCAGTACTTC. Protein product: CASSLGRGAQYF.

The V gene is TRBV24-1, the J gene TRBJ2-1; 9 bases line up with TRBD1. The DNA end is a closer match to TRBJ2-7, so the J assignment may be wrong. Germline lookup yields CDR1 KGHDR and CDR2 SFDVKD. The CDR3 has 15 amino acids. The CDR3 sequence: CATSEMDRGNNEQYF. As DNA, the CDR3 is TGTGCCACCAGTGAGATGGACAGGGGTAACAATGAGCAGTACTTC.

The CDR3 bases are TGTGCCAGCAGTAAAGCGGGTAGCTCCTACGAGCAGTACTTC. It specifies CASSKAGSSYEQYF. The rearrangement joins TRBV28 to TRBJ2-1; tentatively, D is TRBD2 (6 bases). The DNA end is a closer match to TRBJ2-7, so the J assignment may be wrong. From germline, CDR1 is MDHEN and CDR2 SYDVKM. CDR3 size: 14 residues.

Turning to this clonotype: This clone may be a read error of a much larger clone one base away. The conserved phenylalanine or tryptophan normally closing the CDR3 is absent here, so this likely arose from a read error. This rearrangement joins TRBV5-4 to TRBJ2-7; a possible D gene is TRBD2 (5 bases). The CDR3 extends over 15 amino acids. CDR1 and CDR2 (germline): SGHNT, YYREEE (reference sequence). Trimming stripped 0 bases from V and 5 bases from J, with 15 bases between. The CDR3 DNA follows: TGTGCCAGCAGCTTGGCCCAGGCGGGTAGCCACGAGCAGTACTTG. It codes for CASSLAQAGSHEQYL.

The J gene is TRBJ2-5, the V gene TRBV7-2; unclear D gene. The J call is doubtful: the DNA matches TRBJ2-1 better. The CDR3 covers 14 residues. Per the germline V gene, CDR1 is SGHTA and CDR2 is FQGNSA. The CDR3 spells CASSLGWLSNEQFF. CDR3 sequence (DNA): TGTGCCAGCAGCTTAGGTTGGCTCTCCAATGAGCAGTTCTTC.

This clonotype rates as medium-sized. This chain connects TRBV12-3 or TRBV12-4 to TRBJ1-1, with 7 bases matching TRBD1. This CDR3 has 12 amino acids. Trimming removed 5 bases from V and 4 bases from J; junction bases left unmatched: 1. In DNA, the CDR3 is TGTGCCAGCAGTCGACAGGGCACTGAAGCTTTCTTT. Protein sequence: CASSRQGTEAFF.

This clonotype was counted many times. This chain connects TRBV5-4 to TRBJ1-2; a weak D match, TRBD1 (5 bases). The V end was cut by 4 bases, the J end by 4 bases, with 11 bases between. Germline CDR1 SGHNT, CDR2 YYREEE (reference sequence). CDR3 length equals 13 residues. The CDR3 nucleotides read TGTGCCAGCAGCCCAGGGATCCTCTATGGCTACACCTTC. Its protein is CASSPGILYGYTF.

The chain employs TRBV5-4 and TRBJ2-7; 8 bases fit TRBD2. The J call could be wrong; TRBJ2-5 is a better fit for the DNA end. Germline V gene lookup returns CDR1 SGHNT and CDR2 YYREEE (reference sequence). CDR3 length: 14 amino acids. This CDR3 is CASSLVAGKETQYF. CDR3 bases: TGTGCCAGCAGCTTGGTAGCGGGAAAAGAGACCCAGTACTTC.

As concerns this clonotype: The conserved closing phenylalanine or tryptophan is absent in this CDR3, likely reflecting a read error. The DNA is omitted, as the CDR3 cannot be located on it reliably, and the CDR3 follows TCRdb's listing. The V call is TRBV7-2, the J call TRBJ2-5. The germline V gene encodes CDR1 SGHTA and CDR2 FQGNSA. The CDR3 is 14 amino acids in total, end residues counted. This CDR3 is CASSLDGYGYTFGS.

This clonotype was seen ten or more times. CDR3 DNA sequence: TGTGCCAGCAGTGCCGGGATCTCGACGGGTGAGCAGTACTTC. It is translated as CASSAGISTGEQYF. The J gene is TRBJ2-5, the V gene TRBV27; a possible D gene is TRBD2 (5 bases). There are 14 residues in the CDR3. CDR1 MNHEY and CDR2 SMNVEV come from the germline V gene (reference sequence). The V end lost 5 bases, the J end lost 11 bases, and 21 bases lay between the germline ends.

This clonotype turned up a few times. The rearrangement joins TRBV19 to TRBJ2-5; D is undetermined. Near its end, the DNA agrees better with TRBJ1-2, so the J call may be wrong. CDR3 size: 13 residues. Germline CDR1 reads LNHDA; CDR2 reads SQIVND (reference sequence). CDR3 sequence: CASSRNTNYGYTF. CDR3 DNA: TGTGCCAGTAGTAGAAATACTAACTATGGCTACACCTTC.

This clonotype was observed once. Germline is not matched at one junction end, which may reflect a read error. This chain joins TRBV7-6 and TRBJ2-2; 9 bases match TRBD1. Germline V CDR1 and CDR2: SGHVS, FNYEAQ. The CDR3 has 14 amino acids. In DNA form, the CDR3 reads TGTGCTAGCAGCCCCGGACAGGGGTTCGGGGAGCTGTTTTTT. Its translation: CASSPGQGFGELFF.

This clonotype was counted only a few times. Just one base apart from a much larger clone, this may be a read error. The chain uses TRBV6-6 and TRBJ1-2, with D possibly matching TRBD1 (5 bases). The CDR3 covers 13 residues. CDR1 and CDR2 (germline): MNHNY, SVGAGI (reference sequence). This chain's CDR3 is CASRRDHLGGYAF. The CDR3 DNA is TGTGCCAGCAGAAGGGACCACTTGGGTGGCTACGCCTTC.

In this sample, this clonotype turned up many times. The chain links TRBV2 to TRBJ2-1, with D possibly matching TRBD2 (6 bases). The CDR3 is 13 residues long. Trimming took off 5 bases at V and 13 bases at J, with 18 bases between the two ends. Germline CDR1 and CDR2: SNHLY and FYNNEI. CDR3 bases: TGTGCCAGCAGTCAGTGGGCGGGGCAGAATCAGTTCTTC. Residues: CASSQWAGQNQFF.

The chain has TRBV15 and TRBJ1-2, with D possibly matching TRBD1 (6 bases). Trimming left V 0 bases short and J 8 bases short, with 13 bases between. The V gene's germline CDR1 is LNHNV and CDR2 YYDKDF (reference sequence). The CDR3 has 14 residues. Written as DNA, the CDR3 is TGTGCCACCAGCAGAGAACAGGGCCCTAGGGGCTACACCTTC. Translation: CATSREQGPRGYTF.

Ten or more counts support this clonotype. The rearrangement links TRBV7-2 to TRBJ1-3, with TRBD1 matching 9 bases. Per germline, CDR1 SGHTA and CDR2 FQGNSA. The CDR3 covers 16 residues. Unmatched junction bases numbered 4, after V lost 1 base and J lost 3 bases. CDR3 region: CASSLDRGPRGNTIYF. CDR3 DNA sequence: TGTGCCAGCAGCTTAGACAGGGGGCCTCGTGGAAACACCATATATTTT.

This clonotype is judged medium-sized. The CDR3 bases are TGTGCCAGCAGCTTAGACACAAACTATGGCTACACCTTC. Translated, it gives CASSLDTNYGYTF. The chain employs TRBV7-2 and TRBJ1-2; no clear D. From germline, CDR1 is SGHTA and CDR2 FQGNSA. The CDR3 contains 13 residues. V was cut by 1 base and J by 2 bases, with 5 bases left in between. The whole variable domain, remainder taken from reference TRBV7-2 and TRBJ1-2, is GAGVSQSPSNKVTEKGKDVELRCDPISGHTALYWYRQSLGQGLEFLIYFQGNSAPDKSGLPSDRFSAERTGGSVSTLTIQRTQQEDSAVYLCASSLDTNYGYTFGSGTRLTVV.

This clonotype was seen a few times. The chain joins TRBV7-2 to TRBJ2-1, with a possible D match to TRBD2 (5 bases). The end of the DNA is better explained by TRBJ2-5, so the J call may be wrong. This CDR3 has 13 residues. CDR1 is SGHTA, CDR2 FQGNSA, per germline. CDR3 bases: TGTGCCAGCAGCTTAAACTGGGAGGAGACCCAGTACTTC. This gives the protein CASSLNWEETQYF.

This clonotype was detected once. The CDR3, as DNA: TGTGCCAGCAGTAGGCTGAGGCAGCAAGAGACCCAGTACTTC. Translation gives CASSRLRQQETQYF. This rearrangement joins TRBV11-1 to TRBJ2-7; D unresolved. Matching the DNA end better, TRBJ2-5 makes the J call doubtful. The CDR3 totals 14 residues. Germline values: CDR1 SGHAT, CDR2 FQDESV (reference sequence).

J is TRBJ2-3 and V is TRBV7-2, with no clear D. V was clipped by 1 base and J by 4 bases, with 6 bases between them. The CDR3 has 13 amino acids. The germline gives CDR1 SGHTA, CDR2 FQGNSA. As DNA, the CDR3 is TGTGCCAGCAGCTTAGACGCGGCAGATACGCAGTATTTT. Translating it yields CASSLDAADTQYF. Together with reference TRBV7-2 and TRBJ2-3, the CDR3 gives the full variable domain: GAGVSQSPSNKVTEKGKDVELRCDPISGHTALYWYRQSLGQGLEFLIYFQGNSAPDKSGLPSDRFSAERTGGSVSTLTIQRTQQEDSAVYLCASSLDAADTQYFGPGTRLTVL.